Listed below are T cell receptor beta chains from one sample, sequenced in a study of cytomegalovirus exposure and HLA in healthy donors. The data were produced by immunoSEQ multiplex PCR, yet TCRdb's version contains in-frame clones alone and is incomplete. The repertoire holds a few hundred thousand clones, with 70% to 90% as singletons. Sequenced sample: PBMCs. All receptors come from a woman aged 55 to 70 in good health and CMV-seropositive. Each CDR3 is given with its conserved first and last residue. A D gene is named only where the DNA matches it firmly. The listing skips clone size in some rows; elsewhere it reads once, few, many or a size class.

D gene	clone size	V gene	J gene	CDR3 DNA	CDR3 protein
.	.	TRBV6-6	TRBJ1-1	TGTGCCAGCAGAGATACAGGGCAATTGATCACTGAAGCTTTCTTT	CASRDTGQLITEAFF
TRBD1	.	TRBV5-6	TRBJ2-7	TGTGCCAGCAGCAAAAGCAGGGGGCTGTACGAGCAGTACTTC	CASSKSRGLYEQYF
.	.	TRBV9	TRBJ2-3	TGTGCCAGCAAAAGCGGTCGGGGGAGTGCAGATACGCAGTATTTT	CASKSGRGSADTQYF
TRBD2	.	TRBV30	TRBJ2-1	TGTGCCTGGAGTGTTTCGGGACTAGTTTTCAATGAGCAGTTCTTC	CAWSVSGLVFNEQFF
.	few	TRBV5-4	TRBJ2-5	TGTGCCAGCAGCTATCGGAGGGGAGAGACCCAGTACTTC	CASSYRRGETQYF
TRBD2	.	TRBV28	TRBJ2-1	TGTGCCAGCAGCCTCCCTCATCTAGCGGGACCGATTGAGCAGTTCTTC	CASSLPHLAGPIEQFF
.	.	TRBV19	TRBJ2-1	TGTGCCAGTAGTATTTCTTCCAGGTCCTACAATGAGCAGTTCTTC	CASSISSRSYNEQFF
TRBD2	.	TRBV7-8	TRBJ2-5	TGTGCCAGCAGCCTCAGCCCGACTAGCGGGAGGGCCGGCGAGACCCAGTACTTC	CASSLSPTSGRAGETQYF
.	once	TRBV28	TRBJ2-7	TGTGCCAGCAGTCCCACAGGGAAACCCTCCTACGAGCAGTACTTC	CASSPTGKPSYEQYF
TRBD2	once	TRBV9	TRBJ2-3	TGTGCACCGGGACTAGGCACAGATACGCAGTATTTT	CAPGLGTDTQYF
TRBD2	.	TRBV27	TRBJ2-5	TGTGCCAGCAGTTCCCGCGGGGGAAAAGAGACCCAGTACTTC	CASSSRGGKETQYF
.	.	TRBV9	TRBJ2-1	TGTGCCAGCAGCGTTCTCCCGGGGCGGGGTTCCTACAATGAGCAGTTCTTC	CASSVLPGRGSYNEQFF
.	.	TRBV7-9	TRBJ2-7	TGTTCCAGCAGCTTATCAGGGTACGAGCAGTACTTC	CSSSLSGYEQYF
TRBD2	.	TRBV5-4	TRBJ2-2	TGTGCCAGCAGCGGGGTAGCGGGAGGCCACACCGGGGAGCTGTTTTTT	CASSGVAGGHTGELFF
.	.	TRBV6-1	TRBJ1-2	TGTGCCAGCAGTGAAGTTGGGGGGAGCTATGGCTACACCTTC	CASSEVGGSYGYTF
.	.	TRBV10-3	TRBJ2-1	TGTGCCATCAGTGAGTCGGGGCTAGTCGGTGAGCAGTTCTTC	CAISESGLVGEQFF
.	.	TRBV28	TRBJ2-5	TGTGCCAGCAGTACGGGAAGACTGGAGACCCAGTACTTC	CASSTGRLETQYF
TRBD1	once	TRBV29-1	TRBJ1-3	TGCAGCGCTGGACAGGGTATTGGAAACACCATATATTTT	CSAGQGIGNTIYF
TRBD2	few	TRBV7-7	TRBJ2-2	TGTGCTAGCAGCTTAGAGGCGGGAGCGAGCACCGGGGAGCTGTTTTTT	CASSLEAGASTGELFF
TRBD1	.	TRBV15	TRBJ2-7	TGTGCCACCAGCAGAGCGACAGGGATTGCGCCCTACGAGCAGTACTTC	CATSRATGIAPYEQYF
TRBD2	.	TRBV7-9	TRBJ2-1	TGTGCCAGCAGCTTAGCGCTGGGGGAGGGCCACAATGAGCAGTTCTTC	CASSLALGEGHNEQFF
.	.	TRBV9	TRBJ1-2	TGTGCCAGCAGCCCCCGACAGACCACTAACTATGGCTACACCTTC	CASSPRQTTNYGYTF
.	.	TRBV7-9	TRBJ2-7	TGTGCCAGCAGCCGGGACTCCTCCTACGAGCAGTACTTC	CASSRDSSYEQYF
TRBD1	once	TRBV15	TRBJ1-5	TGTGCCACCAGCAAGGATGGGACAGGCTATCAGCCCCAGCATTTT	CATSKDGTGYQPQHF
.	.	TRBV7-8	TRBJ2-5	TGTGCCAGCAGCCCTCGAGAGGGCGGCCGCTTACAAGAGACCCAGTACTTC	CASSPREGGRLQETQYF
.	.	TRBV5-1	TRBJ1-2	TGCGCCAGCAGCTTGTACTCTCGTACAGCTAACTATGGCTACACCTTC	CASSLYSRTANYGYTF
TRBD1	few	TRBV7-9	TRBJ1-4	TGTGCCAGCAGCTTCCGCCTGGACAGGGGGAGGGAAAAACTGTTTTTT	CASSFRLDRGREKLFF
.	.	TRBV5-1	TRBJ2-7	TGCGCCAGCAGGCCTACTAGTATAGGCGAGCAGTACTTC	CASRPTSIGEQYF
TRBD2	.	TRBV27	TRBJ2-2	TGTGCCAGCAGGGATTTGGGAGGACTAGCGGGAGGGTACGGCGGGGAGCTGTTTTTT	CASRDLGGLAGGYGGELFF
.	.	TRBV29-1	TRBJ2-1	TGCAGCGTCCCCCGGGGTAGAGGTGAGCAGTTCTTC	CSVPRGRGEQFF
.	.	TRBV5-4	TRBJ2-5	TGTGCCAGCAGCTTGGCCGTCGAAGAGACCCAGTACTTC	CASSLAVEETQYF
.	.	TRBV28	TRBJ1-2	TGTGCCAGCAGTTTAAAACAGCCTGGCTACACCTTC	CASSLKQPGYTF
TRBD1	.	TRBV2	TRBJ2-2	TGTGCCAGCAGGACAGGGGGCACCGGGGAGCTGTTTTTT	CASRTGGTGELFF
.	.	TRBV4-1	TRBJ1-1	TGCGCCAGCAGCCAAGAACAAGGGGCGGAGAACACTGAAGCTTTCTTT	CASSQEQGAENTEAFF
.	.	TRBV5-1	TRBJ1-3	TGCGCCAGCAGACAAGGGGTTGGAAACACCATATATTTT	CASRQGVGNTIYF
.	once	TRBV5-1	TRBJ2-5	TGCGCCAGCAGCTGGACAACCGGGCAAGAGACCCAGTACTTC	CASSWTTGQETQYF
TRBD1	.	TRBV18	TRBJ2-7	TGTGCCAGCTCACCAGTTAGATCCGGGACAGGGCGATCATACGAGCAGTACTTC	CASSPVRSGTGRSYEQYF
.	.	TRBV9	TRBJ2-1	TGTGCCAGCAGCGTAGATGGCGGTAGCTACAATGAGCAGTTCTTC	CASSVDGGSYNEQFF
.	.	TRBV2	TRBJ2-1	TGTGCCAGCAGTCAGGACATATACAATGAGCAGTTCTTC	CASSQDIYNEQFF
.	medium-sized	TRBV4-1	TRBJ2-7	TGCGCCAGCAGCTACAGGGCCGGCCACGAGCAGTACTTC	CASSYRAGHEQYF
TRBD2	.	TRBV11-3	TRBJ2-7	TGTGCCAGCAGCTCAGGGACTAGCGGGCCGACATCGCAGTACTTC	CASSSGTSGPTSQYF
TRBD1	.	TRBV18	TRBJ2-5	TGTGCCAGCTCACTGGGACAGCGGGAGACCCAGTACTTC	CASSLGQRETQYF
TRBD1	.	TRBV7-9	TRBJ2-1	TGTGCCAGCAGCCCACTCCGGGACAGGGTAAATGAGCAGTTCTTC	CASSPLRDRVNEQFF
.	.	TRBV7-2	TRBJ2-7	TGTGCCAGCAGCTCCAGAGCGGGTTCTACCTACGAGCAGTACTTC	CASSSRAGSTYEQYF
TRBD1	once	TRBV30	TRBJ2-2	TGTGCCTGGAGTAGCCGAGGGGGCGGAAAGCTGTTTTTT	CAWSSRGGGKLFF
TRBD2	once	TRBV9	TRBJ2-1	TGTGCCAGCAGCGCCGTCGGGAGCGGGAGCTACAATGAGCAGTTCTTC	CASSAVGSGSYNEQFF
.	.	TRBV6-6	TRBJ2-6	TGTGCCAGCATTAGCTCTGGGGCCAACGTCCTGACTTTC	CASISSGANVLTF
.	.	TRBV11-2	TRBJ2-1	TGTGCCAGCAGGGACCGTGGACAGCCGTCGAGTGAGCAGTTCTTC	CASRDRGQPSSEQFF
.	.	TRBV28	TRBJ2-7	TGTGCCAGCAGTTTAGCGAGAGTACCGATTTACGAGCAGTACTTC	CASSLARVPIYEQYF
.	.	TRBV18	TRBJ2-4	TGTGCCAGCTCACCCGGACTACGGGGCATTCAGTACTTC	CASSPGLRGIQYF
.	once	TRBV19	TRBJ1-5	TGTGCCAGTAGGGACTATGACTTGGATCAGCCCCAGCATTTT	CASRDYDLDQPQHF
.	.	TRBV10-3	TRBJ1-5	TGTGCCATCAGTGGGGTCAAAGGGGGTGGCAATCAGCCCCAGCATTTT	CAISGVKGGGNQPQHF